What follows describes a single T cell receptor beta chain. What this receptor recognizes is not known. No base quality values were provided; no much bigger clone lies one nucleotide off. The immunoSEQ Assay was the method used to sequence TCRbeta CDR3 regions. After extraction, genomic DNA underwent amplification by bias-controlled multiplex PCR, followed by high-throughput sequencing. The authors' pipeline ran thus. To quantify the absolute abundance of every unique TCRbeta CDR3 region, sequences were collapsed and filtered. T cell fraction was estimated by normalization of TCRbeta template counts to usable DNA, with usable DNA being measured through amplification of reference genes present in all nucleated cells. Repertoire TCRs were annotated as SARS-CoV-2-specific when V gene, CDR3 amino acid sequence and J gene were exactly matched to a known reactive TCR set. The reference SARS-CoV-2 TCR set was obtained from MIRA and was filtered for enrichment in COVID-19-positive ImmuneCODE repertoires, whereby public or cross-reactive TCRs were removed. Using the MIRA antigens, annotated TCRs were further analysed by specific ORF or by position within an ORF. Breadth was defined as annotated unique rearrangements over total unique productive rearrangements; depth was the summed frequency of those rearrangements. Two-sided Wilcoxon rank-sum tests were applied when comparing TCR breadth between groups. TCRdb's version of the immuneACCESS table is confined to in-frame rearrangements and falls short of the full clone set. An unresolved V gene accounts for under half of the shortfall where checked; the remainder is of unknown origin. V, J and clone size reflect that table, while D and trimming were determined from the DNA. This sample lists 380,000 or so clones; roughly 91% were detected once. Together, the top ten hold approximately 5% of the sample.

The sample comes from a study of Ad26.COV2.S vaccination and SARS-CoV-2 variants (dated by TCRdb to the early 2020s). At the level of the whole study: Vaccine-arm donors were drawn from COV1001, a multicentre, randomized, double-blind, placebo-controlled phase I-IIa trial of Ad26.COV2.S in healthy adults. Ad26.COV2.S was given intramuscularly at 5x10^10 or 1x10^11 viral particles, as a single shot or as two shots 56 days apart. TCRbeta repertoire sequencing served as the tool for gauging how specific and how broad the SARS-CoV-2-reactive T cell receptors were following Ad26.COV2.S vaccination. A total of some 30 samples were included in the TCR-sequenced set, comprising 19 Ad26.COV2.S vaccine recipients, 5 placebo recipients and 8 SARS-CoV-2 convalescent individuals. Participants in the trial were split at random into five groups of five each, receiving low-dose or high-dose Ad26.COV2.S once or twice, or else placebo on both occasions. Investigators did not know the trial group allocation while performing experiments and assessing outcomes. The investigation overall reported the following: Compared with placebo recipients, Ad26.COV2.S recipients showed higher spike-specific TCR breadth (P = 0.0014). Vaccine and placebo recipients had comparable non-spike TCR breadth, which fits with the vaccine containing only spike. The authors noted that the TCR breadth and depth analyses may have underestimated total T cell responses. The study was not powered for comparison of responses between vaccine doses or regimens. Substantial breadth of spike-specific CD8+ and CD4+ T cell responses was reported after vaccination.

The sample's treatment or condition, from its label and the paper: 19 received Ad26.COV2.S at low or high dose, single or two shots; 5 received placebo; per-sample allocation not given. For vaccine and placebo recipients, the sequenced repertoires came from samples collected on day 63 after the first injection. Cohort 1b enrolled roughly 25 adults aged 18-55 years at a single site in Boston, USA, between 29 July and 7 August 2020. As a vaccine, Ad26.COV2.S was a replication-incompetent adenovirus type 26 vector that expressed a prefusion-stabilized SARS-CoV-2 spike protein derived from the original Wuhan strain. V is clipped by 0 bases and J by 1 base, and the sequence between their germline boundaries is 7 bases long. The CDR3 has 14 amino acids, counting the end cysteine and phenylalanine. Only CDR3 DNA is held: 42 bases, read in frame from base 1. CDR1 and CDR2, looked up from the germline V gene, are SGHRS and YFSETQ.

The TCR comes from a person aged 18-60 years who received the Ad26.COV2.S COVID-19 vaccine or a placebo. The rearrangement joined TRBV5-1 to TRBJ1-2; no D gene is confidently identified. The sample was peripheral blood, taken in a trial of Ad26.COV2.S vaccine versus placebo. The DNA is TGCGCCAGCAGCTTGGAGGGCGTTAACTATGGCTACACCTTC. This translates into CASSLEGVNYGYTF.